Reported below is one T cell receptor beta chain. No cognate antigen has been identified for it. No much larger clone exists at a distance of one base, and base qualities are not known. The sample originates from a study of blood T cell repertoires in COVID-19 (dated by TCRdb to 2018 to 2020). With respect to the entire study: Samples from collaborators originated in the United States, Italy and Spain and spanned both the acute and convalescent phases of COVID-19. The prospective study material was composed of cDNA or gDNA derived from T cells, B-cell-depleted T cells, or PBMCs. Subjects who had been exposed to COVID-19, were actively infected with it, or had recovered from it provided the deeply sampled blood TCRbeta repertoires that made up the dataset. The repertoires were released in a freely available public database meant as a resource for research on the immune response to SARS-CoV-2. Samples were obtained from the ongoing ImmuneRACE study (first 160 participants) and from about 1,300 subjects provided by 6 global collaborators. The sample metadata nearly always contained a de-identified subject ID, COVID-19 status, age in years and sex. HLA class I and class II types, where available, came from metadata supplied by the sample provider rather than from assay-based typing.

Collaborating institutions collected whole blood in K2EDTA tubes following their own protocols. For TCRbeta analysis, collaborator samples were shipped as frozen whole blood, as isolated PBMCs, or as DNA extracted from either sample type. The immunoSEQ Assay, a bias-controlled multiplex PCR, was used to amplify TCRbeta CDR3 regions from genomic DNA. The paper's data handling went like this. Nucleated cell counts per sample were estimated from amplification of reference gene primers within the assay. To quantify the absolute abundance of each unique TCRbeta CDR3 rearrangement, sequence reads were collapsed and filtered. For each sample, productive Simpson clonality was calculated by taking the square root of Simpson's diversity index across productive rearrangements. TCRdb took over this immuneACCESS table, retaining in-frame rearrangements with V and J assigned. Such tables are incomplete; in checked studies, under half of the missing clones stem from an unresolved V gene, and the remainder is unexplained. The V and J calls and clone size are taken from that table; D and trimming were inferred from the DNA. This sample lists about 120,000 clones; roughly 89% were detected once. About 2% of the sample is in the top ten clones.

The CDR3 measures 15 amino acids from cysteine to phenylalanine. Left in the record is the CDR3 DNA by itself, 45 bases read in frame from the first base. General findings and caveats noted by the study authors: Clinical and demographic metadata were provided uncurated, with the amount varying by source and participant.

The receptor comes from a woman aged 45-59 years with acute or convalescent COVID-19. Sequences were obtained from peripheral blood. The chain was built from TRBV21-1 and TRBJ2-2; the D segment call TRBD2 is taken from the table without a DNA check. TRBV21-1 constitutes a pseudogene. The sequenced DNA: TGTGCCAGCAGCAAACGGGGGGCGAACACCGGGGAGCTGTTTTTT. This codes for CASSKRGANTGELFF.